A selection of T cell receptor beta chains follows, all from one sample in a study of blood T cell repertoires in COVID-19. Assay used: immunoSEQ multiplex PCR; TCRdb lists only in-frame clones, some missing. The sample yields about 54,000 clones, about four fifths seen once. Sample: peripheral blood. The receptor source for this set is a human donor in a cohort sampled during active or convalescent COVID-19. Both conserved end residues are part of each CDR3. The D gene is left open where the match is weak.

J gene,D gene,CDR3 length,V gene,CDR3 protein
TRBJ2-3,-,14,TRBV6-2/TRBV6-3,CASSYSQLVATQYF
TRBJ1-1,-,13,TRBV5-6,CASSNTGRTEAFF
TRBJ2-1,TRBD2,17,TRBV7-9,CASSRTHSGGSYNEQFF
TRBJ2-7,-,14,TRBV3-1/TRBV3-2,CASSQAQGYYEQYF
TRBJ1-2,-,15,TRBV25-1,CASSEEGVPVYGYTF
TRBJ2-5,TRBD2,16,TRBV2,CASRRLAGPTRETQYF
TRBJ1-6,-,14,TRBV25-1,CASSWGGDNSPLHF
TRBJ1-1,-,16,TRBV4-3,CASSQVTLGRGIEAFF
TRBJ1-3,TRBD1,18,TRBV7-2,CASSLFTGGPYSGNTIYF
TRBJ1-2,-,15,TRBV11-2,CASSLGVRGFYGYTF
TRBJ1-1,TRBD1,15,TRBV4-3,CASSPGDRWNTEAFF
TRBJ2-2,-,18,TRBV4-2,CASSQEPLAQQGSGELFF
TRBJ2-2,TRBD2,16,TRBV10-3,CAISPSGGANTGELFF